This is a list of T cell receptor beta chains from one sample in a study of cytomegalovirus exposure and HLA in healthy donors. This table comes from immunoSEQ multiplex PCR, and its TCRdb copy is limited to in-frame clones, with some not included. Of hundreds of thousands of clones listed, roughly 90% were seen once; the top ten hold approximately 0.8%. The sample comprised PBMCs. These receptors were obtained from a woman aged 18-35 years in good health and CMV-seronegative. CDR3s include the opening cysteine and the closing phenylalanine or tryptophan. D genes are given only for firm matches. Size is stated for part of the rows, as once, few or many counts, or as a class when the clone is expanded.

j_call clone_size v_call d_call cdr3_aa cdr3_nt
TRBJ2-7 NA TRBV28 NA CASSSRVQEQYF TGTGCCAGCAGCTCCAGGGTCCAAGAGCAGTACTTC
TRBJ2-3 few TRBV14 NA CASSQRTVVSTDTQYF TGTGCCAGCAGCCAACGGACTGTTGTTAGCACAGATACGCAGTATTTT
TRBJ1-1 NA TRBV30 TRBD1 CAWSPRSGQGTTEAFF TGTGCCTGGAGTCCTCGATCGGGACAGGGGACTACTGAAGCTTTCTTT
TRBJ1-1 NA TRBV15 TRBD1 CATSHGQANTEAFF TGTGCCACCAGCCACGGACAGGCGAACACTGAAGCTTTCTTT
TRBJ2-3 NA TRBV25-1 NA CASSPGTRQYF TGTGCCAGCAGCCCCGGGACAAGACAGTATTTT
TRBJ2-4 NA TRBV28 NA CASMVRWAPYLGNPNTKNIQYF TGTGCCAGCATGGTTAGGTGGGCCCCCTACTTAGGAAATCCTAATACCAAAAACATTCAGTACTTC
TRBJ2-7 NA TRBV7-6 NA CASSSPGGRGNDEQYF TGTGCCAGCAGCTCCCCCGGGGGACGGGGGAACGACGAGCAGTACTTC
TRBJ2-3 NA TRBV10-3 NA CAIRTRDTQYF TGTGCCATCAGGACAAGGGATACGCAGTATTTT
TRBJ2-1 NA TRBV29-1 TRBD1 CSVHGQGILFF TGCAGCGTCCACGGACAGGGGATACTGTTCTTC
TRBJ1-1 NA TRBV6-5 NA CASSKQGNTEAFF TGTGCCAGCAGTAAACAGGGGAACACTGAAGCTTTCTTT
TRBJ1-2 NA TRBV18 NA CASSPSSTSVLDYTF TGTGCCAGCTCACCCTCCTCGACCAGCGTTTTGGACTACACCTTC
TRBJ2-1 NA TRBV27 NA CASSPYTGIYNEQFF TGTGCCAGCAGTCCATACACCGGGATCTACAATGAGCAGTTCTTC
TRBJ2-1 NA TRBV7-9 TRBD2 CASSYPSIAGVGDEQFF TGTGCCAGCAGTTATCCCTCGATAGCGGGGGTGGGCGATGAGCAGTTCTTC
TRBJ2-7 few TRBV4-1 TRBD2 CASSQLGTSGIYEQYF TGCGCCAGCAGCCAACTCGGGACTAGCGGGATCTACGAGCAGTACTTC
TRBJ2-7 NA TRBV28 NA CASRVGSRQAHF TGTGCCAGCAGGGTAGGGTCCCGACAGGCCCACTTC
TRBJ2-7 few TRBV30 TRBD1 CAWSAGTGLLQYF TGTGCCTGGAGTGCCGGGACAGGGCTTTTGCAGTACTTC
TRBJ2-1 NA TRBV11-2 TRBD2 CASSSTSGGAYEQFF TGTGCCAGCAGCTCCACTAGCGGGGGGGCTTATGAGCAGTTCTTC
TRBJ1-2 NA TRBV6-6 NA CASSNREGYGYTF TGTGCCAGCAGTAACAGGGAAGGCTATGGCTACACCTTC
TRBJ2-7 NA TRBV16 TRBD2 CASSPPGRELSYEQYF TGTGCCAGCAGCCCCCCGGGGCGGGAGCTTTCCTACGAGCAGTACTTC
TRBJ1-1 once TRBV13 TRBD1 CASSVGQGTEAFF TGTGCCAGCAGCGTGGGACAGGGGACTGAAGCTTTCTTT
TRBJ2-1 NA TRBV11-2 NA CASSLGGSPINEQFF TGTGCCAGCAGCCTTGGCGGTTCCCCCATTAATGAGCAGTTCTTC
TRBJ2-7 NA TRBV18 NA CASSPMTGYEQYF TGTGCCAGCTCCCCCATGACAGGCTACGAGCAGTACTTC
TRBJ2-7 NA TRBV4-1 TRBD2 CASSQEEAGHATYEQYF TGCGCCAGCAGCCAAGAGGAAGCGGGGCATGCCACCTACGAGCAGTACTTC
TRBJ2-7 few TRBV27 NA CASSRGAAFEQYF TGTGCCAGCTCCCGGGGGGCGGCTTTCGAGCAGTACTTC
TRBJ1-5 NA TRBV30 TRBD1 CAWRTPGQGGQPQHF TGTGCCTGGAGGACACCGGGACAGGGAGGTCAGCCCCAGCATTTT
TRBJ2-2 once TRBV6-5 NA CASSYSTGAGELFF TGTGCCAGCAGTTACTCGACCGGGGCCGGGGAGCTGTTTTTT
TRBJ1-6 once TRBV6-1 NA CASSPRNSPLHF TGTGCCAGCAGTCCACGGAATTCACCCCTCCACTTT
TRBJ2-7 NA TRBV27 NA CASSLGRTYEQYF TGTGCCAGCAGTTTGGGCAGAACCTACGAGCAGTACTTC
TRBJ1-1 NA TRBV9 TRBD1 CASSVGGQTNTEAFF TGTGCCAGCAGCGTCGGGGGACAGACGAACACTGAAGCTTTCTTT
TRBJ1-2 once TRBV6-1 TRBD1 CASSPGGSYGYTF TGTGCCAGCAGCCCAGGGGGATCCTATGGCTACACCTTC
TRBJ2-7 NA TRBV9 NA CASSVGAPDGEQYF TGTGCCAGCAGCGTAGGGGCTCCCGACGGCGAGCAGTACTTC
TRBJ1-2 NA TRBV4-1 TRBD1 CASSLRQGTDGYTF TGCGCCAGCAGCTTACGACAGGGAACGGATGGCTACACCTTC
TRBJ1-3 NA TRBV2 NA CASSGGDVSSGNTIYF TGTGCCAGCAGTGGGGGGGACGTCAGCTCTGGAAACACCATATATTTT
TRBJ1-5 NA TRBV28 NA CASSLGGAGNQPQHF TGTGCCAGCAGTTTAGGAGGGGCGGGCAATCAGCCCCAGCATTTT
TRBJ2-7 NA TRBV6-1 TRBD1 CASRKPDRGTYEQYF TGTGCCAGCAGGAAGCCGGACAGGGGTACCTACGAGCAGTACTTC
TRBJ2-4 NA TRBV6-1 TRBD1 CASSEIGTGHYIQYF TGTGCCAGCAGTGAGATAGGGACAGGTCATTACATTCAGTACTTC
TRBJ1-4 NA TRBV15 NA CATSRSAGGGEKLFF TGTGCCACCAGCAGAAGTGCCGGGGGTGGTGAAAAACTGTTTTTT
TRBJ1-5 NA TRBV10-3 TRBD1 CAISLGQQNQPQHF TGTGCCATCAGTTTGGGACAGCAAAATCAGCCCCAGCATTTT
TRBJ2-1 NA TRBV11-3 TRBD2 CASSRTSGIYNEQFF TGTGCCAGCAGCCGGACTAGCGGGATCTACAATGAGCAGTTCTTC
TRBJ1-5 NA TRBV12-2 NA CASRLQGGRQPQHF TGTGCAAGTCGCTTACAGGGGGGAAGGCAGCCCCAGCATTTT
TRBJ2-2 NA TRBV5-4 TRBD2 CASSFLTIAGGTGELFF TGTGCCAGCAGCTTCCTGACTATAGCGGGAGGGACCGGGGAGCTGTTTTTT
TRBJ1-2 NA TRBV6-1 TRBD1 CAGTGTIEGYTF TGTGCGGGGACAGGAACCATTGAGGGCTACACCTTC
TRBJ2-5 NA TRBV6-5 NA CASTRQGPGETQYF TGTGCCAGCACTCGCCAGGGCCCTGGAGAGACCCAGTACTTC
TRBJ2-2 NA TRBV6-5 NA CASGSGPGELFF TGTGCCAGCGGTAGCGGTCCCGGGGAGCTGTTTTTT
TRBJ2-5 NA TRBV5-1 NA CASSPLGVGQETQYF TGCGCCAGCAGCCCCCTTGGAGTCGGGCAAGAGACCCAGTACTTC
TRBJ2-5 few TRBV7-6 NA CASSQSETQYF TGTGCCAGCAGCCAGTCGGAGACCCAGTACTTC
TRBJ2-7 NA TRBV27 NA CASSPAGGRHEQYF TGTGCCAGCAGTCCCGCAGGAGGGCGGCACGAGCAGTACTTC
TRBJ1-5 NA TRBV6-6 NA CASRQENNQPQHF TGTGCCAGCAGACAGGAGAACAATCAGCCCCAGCATTTT
TRBJ2-1 NA TRBV10-1 NA CASSEIARGLRDNEQFF TGCGCCAGCAGTGAAATTGCGCGGGGGCTCCGCGACAATGAGCAGTTCTTC
TRBJ2-7 NA TRBV2 NA CASRGVAYEQYF TGTGCCAGCAGAGGAGTAGCCTACGAGCAGTACTTC
TRBJ1-2 NA TRBV28 NA CASSAGTPGRNGYTF TGTGCCAGCAGTGCTGGGACACCGGGTAGAAATGGCTACACCTTC
TRBJ2-7 NA TRBV4-3 NA CASSPGSSPLRIAYEQYF TGCGCCAGCAGCCCAGGATCATCACCGTTACGTATCGCCTACGAGCAGTACTTC
TRBJ1-2 NA TRBV15 TRBD1 CATSTIETGSYGYTF TGTGCCACCAGCACCATTGAGACAGGGAGCTATGGCTACACCTTC
TRBJ1-2 NA TRBV7-9 NA CASSLGQGNYGYTF TGTGCCAGCAGCTTAGGGCAGGGGAACTATGGCTACACCTTC
TRBJ1-1 NA TRBV6-4 TRBD1 CASSAKGAATEAFF TGTGCCAGCAGTGCGAAGGGGGCTGCCACTGAAGCTTTCTTT